This T cell receptor beta chain is from a study of blood T cell repertoires in COVID-19. Study details: Sites in the United States, Italy and Spain provided acute and convalescent COVID-19 samples. The cDNA or gDNA used as material had been derived from T cells, B-cell-depleted T cells, or PBMCs.

The CDR3 runs 16 residues. V shed 6 bases and J 4 bases; nucleotides not matched to a gene: 11. Germline lookup yields CDR1 LNHDA and CDR2 SQIVND (reference sequence). In the authors' workflow: Amplification of reference gene primers was used by the study to estimate nucleated cell counts. Generated by immunoSEQ multiplex PCR, the TCRdb table keeps only in-frame clones and is missing some. D and trimming were read from the DNA, whereas the V and J calls and clone size are those reported in that table. The sample carries about 39,000 clones, more than 75% recorded once. Source material: peripheral blood. J is TRBJ1-3 and V is TRBV19, with 8 bases aligning to TRBD1. This receptor was taken from a man older than 75 with acute or convalescent COVID-19. CDR3 protein: CASRISDRVKGNTIYF. The CDR3 DNA reads TGTGCCAGTAGGATCTCGGACAGGGTCAAAGGAAACACCATATATTTT.